This T cell receptor beta chain was identified in a study of blood T cell repertoires in COVID-19. Overall study context: In each case, the material was cDNA or gDNA derived from T cells, B-cell-depleted T cells, or PBMCs.

This clone showed up just once. CDR3 length: 16 residues. Per germline, CDR1 SGHRS and CDR2 YFSETQ. J was trimmed by 5 bases and V by 0 bases; bases with no gene match: 11. Profiled with immunoSEQ multiplex PCR; TCRdb holds only in-frame clones, not every one. The data hold more than 200,000 clones, with 70% to 90% observed a single time. The clonotype was recovered from a woman aged 45-59 years with acute or convalescent COVID-19. The material sequenced was peripheral blood. The chain has TRBV5-1 and TRBJ2-7; TRBD2 matches 7 bases. For the CDR3, the DNA is TGCGCCAGCAGCTTGGCGGCGGGAGCCGGGTTTAACGAGCAGTACTTC. It specifies CASSLAAGAGFNEQYF. Supplemented by reference TRBV5-1 and TRBJ2-7, the full variable domain reads KAGVTQTPRYLIKTRGQQVTLSCSPISGHRSVSWYQQTPGQGLQFLFEYFSETQRNKGNFPGRFSGRQFSNSRSEMNVSTLELGDSALYLCASSLAAGAGFNEQYFGPGTRLTVT.